This T cell receptor (beta chain) was sequenced for a study of blood T cell repertoires in COVID-19. On the study more broadly: The United States, Italy and Spain provided the acute and convalescent COVID-19 samples. PBMCs, B-cell-depleted T cells, or T cells provided the cDNA or gDNA that made up the material.

Per the original methods: Cell counts per sample came from amplifying reference gene primers. The table came from immunoSEQ multiplex PCR; TCRdb's copy has only in-frame clones and leaves some out. The V and J calls and the clone size are those of that table, but D and trimming were determined from the DNA. Counted here are hundreds of thousands of clones, approximately 90% occurring once; the ten biggest clones make up over 1.3%. For this clone: Other DNA sequences in this sample translate to the same CDR3.

V dropped 3 bases and J dropped 3; count of bases not matched to a gene: 2. Germline values: CDR1 SGHRS, CDR2 YFSETQ. The CDR3 is made up of 14 amino acids. The V call is TRBV5-1, the J call TRBJ2-7; TRBD2 matches at 11 bases. The sequenced material came from peripheral blood. The sequence was collected from a woman in her twenties or thirties with active or convalescent COVID-19. The CDR3 DNA sequence: TGCGCCAGCAGCTCCGGGACTAGCGGCTACGAGCAGTACTTC. Its translation: CASSSGTSGYEQYF.